This entry lists 4 T cell receptor beta chains sequenced from one sample in a study of technical replicates of blood from a handful of donors. The protocol was immunoSEQ multiplex PCR, while the TCRdb copy is restricted to in-frame clones and leaves out a portion. The sample holds more than 90,000 clones; 95% are singletons and the top ten take approximately 0.26%. Sequenced sample: T cells isolated from PBMCs. These TCRs come from a human donor in good health.

The chain is built from TRBV9 and TRBJ2-3; 12 positions agree with TRBD2. CDR1 SGDLS and CDR2 YYNGEE come from the germline V gene. The ends lost 3 bases at V and 2 bases at J; junction bases unmatched: 1. The CDR3 covers 15 residues. CDR3 in amino acids: CASSGTSGTTDTQYF. The CDR3 region has the DNA TGTGCCAGCAGCGGGACTAGCGGGACCACAGATACGCAGTATTTT.

The chain joins TRBV27 to TRBJ2-7; a weak D match, TRBD2 (5 bases). The CDR3 is made up of 18 amino acids. V was shortened by 5 bases and J by 3 bases, with 26 bases between the two germline ends. Germline-derived CDR1 and CDR2 are MNHEY and SMNVEV (reference sequence). This chain's CDR3 is CASSQPRPDFKSFYEQYF. Written as DNA, the CDR3 is TGTGCCAGCAGTCAGCCTAGGCCGGACTTTAAATCATTCTACGAGCAGTACTTC.

The rearrangement joins TRBV18 to TRBJ2-7, with 7 bases matching TRBD1. The CDR3 is 16 amino acids. Losses at the gene ends were 5 bases for V and 3 bases for J; bases not matched to a gene: 13. Germline lookup yields CDR1 KGHSH and CDR2 LQKENI. CDR3 DNA sequence: TGTGCCAGCTCAATGGGGCAGGGGGTACCGTACTACGAGCAGTACTTC. The encoded protein is CASSMGQGVPYYEQYF.

CDR3 sequence reads: CASSYSVSGSGYTF. The CDR3, as DNA: TGTGCCAGCAGTTACTCGGTTTCAGGGTCCGGCTACACCTTC. The chain combines TRBV6-5 with TRBJ1-2; D may be TRBD1 (5 bases). The CDR3 totals 14 residues. Deletions cut 0 bases from V and 8 bases from J, with 13 bases between. The germline V gene encodes CDR1 MNHEY and CDR2 SVGAGI.